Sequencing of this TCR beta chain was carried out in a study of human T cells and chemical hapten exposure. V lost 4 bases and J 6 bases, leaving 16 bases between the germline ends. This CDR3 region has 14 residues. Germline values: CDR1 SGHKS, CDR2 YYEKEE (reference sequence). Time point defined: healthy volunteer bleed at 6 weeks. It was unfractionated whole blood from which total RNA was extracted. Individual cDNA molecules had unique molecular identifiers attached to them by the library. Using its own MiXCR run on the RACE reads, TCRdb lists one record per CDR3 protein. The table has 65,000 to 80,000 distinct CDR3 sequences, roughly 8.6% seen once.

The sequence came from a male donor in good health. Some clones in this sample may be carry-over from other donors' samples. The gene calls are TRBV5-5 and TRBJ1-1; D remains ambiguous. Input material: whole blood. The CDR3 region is CASSQHPLVPEAFF. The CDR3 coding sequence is TGTGCCAGCAGCCAACACCCTCTGGTCCCTGAAGCTTTCTTT.